These 20 T cell receptor beta chains share one sample of origin, sequenced in a study of human T cells and chemical hapten exposure. From the RACE reads, TCRdb called clonotypes with MiXCR, one entry per CDR3 protein. The data contain some 49,000 distinct CDR3 sequences, 9% to 9.5% of them singletons. The time point: patch test 1, 2 weeks after DPC sensitization. The treatment was: therapeutic diphenylcyclopropenone sensitization with weekly scalp DPC. Sample: whole blood, taken in connection with sensitization to the hapten diphenylcyclopropenone (DPC). These receptors were collected from a woman aged 45-59 years with alopecia areata. Some clones in this sample may be carry-over from other donors' samples.

This clonotype showed up many times. The chain uses TRBV7-2 and TRBJ2-7; 10 nucleotides align to TRBD2. This CDR3 comprises 14 residues. Germline lookup yields CDR1 SGHTA and CDR2 FQGNSA. Trimming cost V 4 bases and J 6 bases; bases outside gene matches: 6. CDR3 sequence reads: CASSSPSGSSEQYF. In nucleotides, the CDR3 is TGTGCCAGCAGCTCTCCTAGCGGGAGTAGCGAGCAGTACTTC.

There are a few counts of this clonotype. The chain uses TRBV20-1 and TRBJ1-2; D remains ambiguous. With 0 bases removed from V and 0 bases from J, the gap between germline ends came to 11 bases. This CDR3 has 15 amino acids. Germline V CDR1 and CDR2: DFQATT, SNEGSKA (reference sequence). The CDR3: CSARDLRTANYGYTF. The CDR3 nucleotides read TGCAGTGCTAGAGATTTGAGGACCGCTAACTATGGCTACACCTTC.

This clonotype was detected ten times or more. J is TRBJ1-1 and V is TRBV20-1, with D hard to call. This CDR3 is 8 amino acids long. Germline values: CDR1 DFQATT, CDR2 SNEGSKA (reference sequence). Trimming shortened V by 1 base and J by 12 bases, and 3 bases separated the two germline ends. The CDR3 sequence is CSARGSFF. The CDR3 DNA sequence: TGCAGTGCTAGAGGATCTTTCTTT.

This clonotype has more than one count but fewer than ten. This chain links TRBV5-1 with TRBJ1-1, with a possible D match to TRBD1 (6 bases). Germline assignment: CDR1 SGHRS and CDR2 YFSETQ. This CDR3 is built from 14 residues. With 0 bases removed from V and 1 base from J, the gap between germline ends came to 7 bases. The CDR3 coding sequence is TGCGCCAGCAGCTTGGCGGGACAGAACACTGAAGCTTTCTTT. It translates to CASSLAGQNTEAFF.

Ten or more counts support this clonotype. The chain recombines TRBV27 with TRBJ1-5; the D is unclear. The CDR3 is 14 residues long. Germline V gene lookup returns CDR1 MNHEY and CDR2 SMNVEV (reference sequence). Trimming took off 1 base at V and 6 bases at J, with 10 bases between the two ends. CDR3 in amino acids: CASSLFGLSQPQHF. The DNA for the CDR3 is TGTGCCAGCAGTTTATTTGGGCTTAGTCAGCCCCAGCATTTT.

This clonotype was counted a few times. V gene TRBV29-1 combines with J gene TRBJ1-1, with unresolved D. The CDR3 covers 10 residues. Germline-derived CDR1 and CDR2 are SQVTM and ANQGSEA. The CDR3: CSALNTEAFF. As DNA, the CDR3 is TGCAGTGCTTTGAACACTGAAGCTTTCTTT.

This chain links TRBV27 with TRBJ1-1; D ambiguous. This CDR3 has 13 residues. Looked up from germline, CDR1 is MNHEY and CDR2 is SMNVEV (reference sequence). Trimming removed 3 bases from V and 2 bases from J, with 7 bases in between. CDR3 amino acids: CASSFGSNTEAFF. DNA of the CDR3: TGTGCCAGCAGTTTCGGCAGCAACACTGAAGCTTTCTTT.

This clonotype was counted ten times or more. The V and J genes are TRBV7-2 and TRBJ2-7, with D maybe TRBD2 (6 bases). Deletions cut 1 base from V and 3 bases from J, with 7 bases between. The CDR3 is 13 residues long. Germline CDR1 and CDR2: SGHTA and FQGNSA. For the CDR3, the DNA is TGTGCCAGCAGCTTAGAGGACTACTACGAGCAGTACTTC. Translating it yields CASSLEDYYEQYF.

This clonotype was seen many times. The chain combines TRBV3-1 with TRBJ2-1; the D gene is possibly TRBD2 (6 bases). V lost 8 bases to trimming and J lost 4 bases, with 15 bases between them. This CDR3 has 14 amino acids. Germline CDR1 and CDR2: LGHDT and YNNKEL (reference sequence). Here the CDR3 DNA reads TGTGCCAGCGGCTGGGCGGGGCAATACAATGAGCAGTTCTTC. Translation gives CASGWAGQYNEQFF.

The chain employs TRBV5-1 and TRBJ2-2; 9 bases are shared with TRBD2. From germline, CDR1 is SGHRS and CDR2 YFSETQ. The CDR3 runs 16 residues. J gave up 2 bases and V 6 bases, and 8 bases lay outside the gene matches. The CDR3 DNA follows: TGCGCCAGCACCAAACGGACTAGCGATAACACCGGGGAGCTGTTTTTT. It specifies CASTKRTSDNTGELFF.

This clonotype is classed as medium-sized. The chain carries TRBV6-5 and TRBJ1-5; D is undetermined. Germline lookup yields CDR1 MNHEY and CDR2 SVGAGI. V lost 5 bases and J lost 4, with 9 bases in between. This CDR3 region has 13 residues. CDR3 bases: TGTGCCAGCAGTCCCAATTGGAATCAGCCCCAGCATTTT. Amino acid sequence: CASSPNWNQPQHF.

The J gene is TRBJ2-7, the V gene TRBV3-1; no definite D call. The CDR3 has 11 amino acids. Trimming removed 4 bases at V and 6 bases at J, with 7 bases between. The germline V gene encodes CDR1 LGHDT and CDR2 YNNKEL (reference sequence). CDR3 sequence reads: CASSRGREQYF. The CDR3 DNA reads TGTGCCAGCAGCCGTGGACGCGAGCAGTACTTC.

This clonotype showed up just a few times. The chain joins TRBV20-1 to TRBJ1-1; 12 positions match TRBD1. The CDR3 contains 15 residues. Germline assignment: CDR1 DFQATT and CDR2 SNEGSKA (reference sequence). Losses at the gene ends were 0 bases for V and 1 base for J; bases not matched to a gene: 0. CDR3 bases: TGCAGTGCTAGAGAGGGACAGGGGGCGAACACTGAAGCTTTCTTT. It specifies CSAREGQGANTEAFF.

This clonotype was detected many times. The genes are TRBV5-4 and TRBJ2-3; D remains unclear. Germline V gene sequence: CDR1 SGHNT, CDR2 YYREEE (reference sequence). This CDR3 spans 14 amino acids. V lost 0 bases and J lost 3, with 8 bases in between. The CDR3 DNA is TGTGCCAGCAGCTTGGAATGGGTGACAGATACGCAGTATTTT. Translating gives CASSLEWVTDTQYF.

This clonotype was detected ten times or more. This chain uses TRBV29-1 with TRBJ2-7; D perhaps matches TRBD2 (6 bases). The CDR3 is 13 residues long. V was cut by 4 bases and J by 2 bases, with 12 bases left in between. Germline values: CDR1 SQVTM, CDR2 ANQGSEA. The CDR3 nucleotides read TGCAGCGTTGGCGAGCGGGCCGCCTACGAGCAGTACTTC. Translating it yields CSVGERAAYEQYF.

This clonotype was seen many times. CDR3 loop: CASARTSGVLVLTF. The CDR3 nucleotides read TGTGCCAGCGCACGGACTAGCGGGGTCCTGGTCCTGACTTTC. V usage is TRBV27 and J usage is TRBJ2-6, with 12 bases lining up with TRBD2. Trimming took 8 bases from V and 13 from J; bases not matched to a gene: 9. The V gene's germline CDR1 is MNHEY and CDR2 SMNVEV (reference sequence). This CDR3 contains 14 residues.

J is TRBJ1-1 and V is TRBV12-3 or TRBV12-4; 9 bases align to TRBD1. The CDR3 is 12 amino acids. J gave up 11 bases and V 6 bases, and 7 bases lay outside the gene matches. The CDR3 nucleotides read TGTGCCAGCAGGCGGACAGGGGAGTCGGCTTTCTTT. Protein: CASRRTGESAFF.

This clonotype appeared many times. The chain combines TRBV11-2 with TRBJ2-1; D is unresolved. Trimming left V 3 bases short and J 0 bases short, with 9 bases between. This CDR3 has 15 amino acids. The germline gives CDR1 SGHAT, CDR2 FQNNGV. The CDR3 bases are TGTGCCAGCAGCTTTTTCAGGAGCTCCTACAATGAGCAGTTCTTC. Its protein product is CASSFFRSSYNEQFF.

This clonotype was counted at least ten times. The chain links TRBV20-1 to TRBJ2-7, with TRBD2 matching 8 bases. The germline V gene encodes CDR1 DFQATT and CDR2 SNEGSKA (reference sequence). Germline trimming cut 1 base from V and 0 bases from J; bases unmatched to any gene: 14. This CDR3 spans 18 amino acids. CDR3 DNA: TGCAGTGCTAGAGTTATTGGCCCAATAGCGGGAAGCTCCTACGAGCAGTACTTC. The encoded protein is CSARVIGPIAGSSYEQYF.

This clonotype was seen ten or more times. The rearrangement joins TRBV20-1 to TRBJ2-3, with TRBD2 identical over 9 bases. V gave up 0 bases and J gave up 2 bases; unmatched junction bases: 6. From germline, CDR1 is DFQATT and CDR2 SNEGSKA (reference sequence). The CDR3 covers 16 residues. CDR3 sequence reads: CSARDRRLAATDTQYF. In nucleotides, the CDR3 is TGCAGTGCTAGAGATCGCAGACTAGCGGCCACAGATACGCAGTATTTT.